This TCR beta chain is from a study of T cell clones after liver transplantation. Study-wide background: As an antigen-independent comparator, third-party-reactive TCRbeta sequences came from pre-transplant mixed lymphocyte reactions.

The protocol was immunoSEQ multiplex PCR, while the TCRdb copy is restricted to in-frame clones and leaves out a portion. The sample yields tens of thousands of clones, less than 90% seen once. There are 13 residues in the CDR3. With 5 bases removed from V and 0 bases from J, the gap between germline ends came to 8 bases. In germline, CDR1 is MNHEY, CDR2 SMNVEV (reference sequence). The TCR comes from a human patient who received a liver transplant. Some of the T cells might come from the graft donor. The genes are TRBV27 and TRBJ2-7; D uncertain. The material was CD8+ T cells from blood, obtained 12 months after liver transplant. CDR3 nucleotide sequence: TGTGCCAGCAGTACAGCAGCCTCCTACGAGCAGTACTTC. It codes for CASSTAASYEQYF.